Here is one T cell receptor beta chain with its context. The PCR was carried out with 60 Vbeta primers and 13 Jbeta primers. Only in-frame clones appear in the TCRdb table, and some are missing; sequencing was by immunoSEQ multiplex PCR. Found here are about 170,000 clones, around 80% of them singletons; the top ten hold roughly 4.5%. The record originates from a study of cytomegalovirus exposure and HLA in healthy donors. Per germline, CDR1 SNHLY and CDR2 FYNNEI. This CDR3 contains 14 residues. Trimming at V came to 4 bases and at J to 2 bases, leaving 2 bases not matched to a gene. This clonotype was sampled from a woman aged 45-59 years in good health and CMV-seropositive. The rearrangement links TRBV2 to TRBJ2-5; TRBD1 aligns across 9 bases. Sequencing used PBMCs. The CDR3 DNA sequence: TGTGCCAGCAGTGCCGACAGGGGGCAAGAGACCCAGTACTTC. Translation gives CASSADRGQETQYF.